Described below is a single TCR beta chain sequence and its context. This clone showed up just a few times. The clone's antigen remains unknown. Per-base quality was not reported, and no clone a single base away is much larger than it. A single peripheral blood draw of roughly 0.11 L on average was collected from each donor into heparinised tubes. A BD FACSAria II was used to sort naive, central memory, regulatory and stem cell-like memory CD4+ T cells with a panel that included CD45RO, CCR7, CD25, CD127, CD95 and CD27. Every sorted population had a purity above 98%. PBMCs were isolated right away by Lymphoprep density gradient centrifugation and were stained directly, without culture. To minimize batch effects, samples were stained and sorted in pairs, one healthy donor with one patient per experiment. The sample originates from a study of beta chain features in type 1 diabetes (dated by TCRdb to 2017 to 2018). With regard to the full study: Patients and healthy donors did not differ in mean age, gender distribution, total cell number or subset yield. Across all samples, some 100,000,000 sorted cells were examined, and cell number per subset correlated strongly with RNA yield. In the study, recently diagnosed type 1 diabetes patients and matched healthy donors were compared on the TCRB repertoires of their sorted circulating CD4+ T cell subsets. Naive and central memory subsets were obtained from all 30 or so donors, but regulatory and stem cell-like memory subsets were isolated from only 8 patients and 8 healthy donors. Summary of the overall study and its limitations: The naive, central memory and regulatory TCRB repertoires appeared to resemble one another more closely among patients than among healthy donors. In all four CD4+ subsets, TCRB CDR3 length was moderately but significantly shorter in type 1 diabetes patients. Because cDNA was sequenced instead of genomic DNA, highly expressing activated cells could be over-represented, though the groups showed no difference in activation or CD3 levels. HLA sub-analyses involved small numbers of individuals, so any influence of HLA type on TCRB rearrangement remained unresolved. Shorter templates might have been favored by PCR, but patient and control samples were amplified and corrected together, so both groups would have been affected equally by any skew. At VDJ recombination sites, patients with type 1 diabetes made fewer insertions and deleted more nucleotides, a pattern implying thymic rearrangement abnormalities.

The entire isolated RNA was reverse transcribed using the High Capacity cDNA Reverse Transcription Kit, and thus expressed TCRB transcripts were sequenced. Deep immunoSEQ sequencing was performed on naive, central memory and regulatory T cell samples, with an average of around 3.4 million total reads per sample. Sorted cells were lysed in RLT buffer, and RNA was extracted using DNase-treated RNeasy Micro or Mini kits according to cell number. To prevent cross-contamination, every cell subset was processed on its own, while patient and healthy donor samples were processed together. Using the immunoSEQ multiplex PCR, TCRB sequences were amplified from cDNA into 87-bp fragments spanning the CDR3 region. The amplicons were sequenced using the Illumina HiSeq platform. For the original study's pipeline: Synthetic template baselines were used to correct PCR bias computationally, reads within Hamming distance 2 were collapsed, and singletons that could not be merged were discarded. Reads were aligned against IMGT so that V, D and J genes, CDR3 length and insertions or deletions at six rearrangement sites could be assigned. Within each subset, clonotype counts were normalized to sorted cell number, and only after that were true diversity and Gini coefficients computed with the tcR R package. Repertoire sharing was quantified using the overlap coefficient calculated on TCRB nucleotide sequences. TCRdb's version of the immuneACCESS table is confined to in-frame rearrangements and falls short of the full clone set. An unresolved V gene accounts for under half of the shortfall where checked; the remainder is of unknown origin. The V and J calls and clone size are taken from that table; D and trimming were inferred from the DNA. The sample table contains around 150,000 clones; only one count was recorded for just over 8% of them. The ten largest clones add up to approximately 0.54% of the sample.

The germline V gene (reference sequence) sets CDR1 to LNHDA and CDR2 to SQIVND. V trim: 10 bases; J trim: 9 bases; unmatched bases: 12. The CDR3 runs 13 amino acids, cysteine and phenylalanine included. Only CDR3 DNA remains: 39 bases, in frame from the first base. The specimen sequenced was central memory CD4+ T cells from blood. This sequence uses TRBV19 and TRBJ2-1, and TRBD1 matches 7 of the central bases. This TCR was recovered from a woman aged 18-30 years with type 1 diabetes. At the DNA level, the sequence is TGTGCCACCTCGCGACAGGGTTACGTTGAGCAGTTCTTC. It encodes CATSRQGYVEQFF. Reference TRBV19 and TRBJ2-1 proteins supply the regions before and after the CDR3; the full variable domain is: DGGITQSPKYLFRKEGQNVTLSCEQNLNHDAMYWYRQDPGQGLRLIYYSQIVNDFQKGDIAEGYSVSREKKESFPLTVTSAQKNPTAFYLCATSRQGYVEQFFGPGTRLTVL.